This T cell receptor (beta chain) was sequenced in a study of T cells in Graves' hyperthyroidism and ophthalmopathy. Broader study findings: Ophthalmopathy and stable hyperthyroidism were told apart by a 13 V-J model.

With regard to this clonotype: What it recognizes is unknown.

After removal of 5 bases from V and 5 bases from J, the junction contained 12 bases not matched to a gene. Germline V gene lookup returns CDR1 DFQATT and CDR2 SNEGSKA (reference sequence). The length of the CDR3 is 14 residues. Researchers amplified the TCR beta CDR3 regions from RNA transcripts. First-round RT-PCR with HTBI primers amplified the TCR CDR3 region. Each CDR3 protein gets one entry after TCRdb re-called the multiplex PCR reads with MiXCR. Among over 650,000 distinct CDR3 sequences listed, about 45% were seen once. The origin of this receptor is an adult man with Graves' disease, either hyperthyroidism or ophthalmopathy (not recorded which). The source material was peripheral blood or thyroid tissue (not recorded which). The chain combines TRBV20-1 with TRBJ2-7; 7 bases are a match to TRBD1. The CDR3 DNA reads as TGCAGTGCTTCAATCAGGGGGTTTTTCCACGAGCAGTACTTC. Amino acids: CSASIRGFFHEQYF.